The clone carrying this T cell receptor beta chain has a handful of counts. One end of the junction fails to match germline, which may point to a read error. With a constant-region primer, TCR beta cDNA was made from around 530 ng of total RNA. Generation of the TCR beta libraries relied on three nested multiplex PCR rounds using slightly modified ARM-PCR. The opening two PCR rounds, around 11 cycles each, paired TRBV1-TRBV30 forward primers with a C-beta reverse primer. From the multiplex PCR reads, TCRdb called clonotypes with MiXCR, one entry per CDR3 protein. The sample lists tens of thousands of distinct CDR3 sequences; around 71% were seen once. The data were taken from a study of tumor-infiltrating lymphocytes in primary liver carcinoma. This CDR3 contains 15 residues. From germline, CDR1 is SEHNR and CDR2 FQNEAQ (reference sequence). Each 20-30 mg portion of unsorted bulk tissue served as the source for co-extraction of RNA and DNA.

The sample comprised liver tumor tissue from sampling region 3. Described subset: tumor region T3, left-lateral pole. The TCR sequence derives from a woman aged 25 to 39 with primary liver carcinoma and hepatitis B virus infection. This chain links TRBV7-9 with TRBJ2-3; no reliable D call. CDR3 DNA sequence: TGCGCCAGCAGCTTTTTTTCGGGCTTCACAGATACGCTGTATTTT. It yields the protein CASSFFSGFTDTLYF.